The 12 T cell receptor beta chains below all came from one sample that was sequenced in a study of T cell changes during pregnancy in multiple sclerosis. This table comes from immunoSEQ multiplex PCR, and its TCRdb copy is limited to in-frame clones, with some not included. This table holds tens of thousands of clones, roughly 94% found once. Sequences were derived from CD4+ T cells from peripheral blood mononuclear cells, sampled in the second trimester of pregnancy. The receptor set was obtained from a female donor with multiple sclerosis, enrolled in a pregnancy study.

This CDR3 reads CASTWGASGNEQYF. The CDR3, as DNA: TGTGCCAGCACATGGGGGGCTAGCGGGAACGAGCAGTACTTC. V usage is TRBV28 and J usage is TRBJ2-7, with 9 positions matching TRBD2. CDR3 size: 14 residues. The V and J ends lost 7 bases and 5 bases, in that order; junction bases with no gene match: 9. The germline V gene encodes CDR1 MDHEN and CDR2 SYDVKM.

This chain uses TRBV19 with TRBJ1-1, with D uncertain. Germline values: CDR1 LNHDA, CDR2 SQIVND (reference sequence). V lost 5 bases and J lost 1, with 8 bases in between. The CDR3 loop spans 13 amino acids. This chain's CDR3 is CASSVTKNTEAFF. The CDR3 nucleotides are TGTGCCAGTAGTGTGACAAAGAACACTGAAGCTTTCTTT.

The gene calls are TRBV9 and TRBJ1-2, with 9 bases lining up with TRBD1. V dropped 4 bases and J dropped 6; count of bases not matched to a gene: 7. CDR1 and CDR2 (germline): SGDLS, YYNGEE. This CDR3 is built from 14 residues. The chain's CDR3 is CASSFSGTGHGYTF. For the CDR3, the DNA is TGTGCCAGCAGCTTCTCCGGGACAGGGCATGGCTACACCTTC.

This clone was picked up a small number of times. The J gene is TRBJ1-1, the V gene TRBV5-6, with D perhaps matching TRBD1 (5 bases). Germline V CDR1 and CDR2: SGHDT, YYEEEE. With 1 base removed from V and 7 bases from J, the gap between germline ends came to 11 bases. The CDR3 loop spans 13 amino acids. The CDR3 DNA reads TGTGCCAGCAGCTTGACCAGGGCCCATGAAGCTTTCTTT. Translating gives CASSLTRAHEAFF.

The chain employs TRBV6-1 and TRBJ2-1, with a possible D match to TRBD1 (6 bases). Germline CDR1 is MNHNS and CDR2 is SASEGT. Trimming took 4 bases from V and 4 from J, leaving 11 bases between them. The CDR3 has 14 amino acids. The CDR3 bases are TGTGCCAGCAGTGCGTGGGACACGTACAATGAGCAGTTCTTC. Amino acids: CASSAWDTYNEQFF.

The chain couples TRBV15 to TRBJ2-6; no definite D call. The V gene lost 5 bases and the J gene lost 0 bases, with 8 bases spanning the gap. This CDR3 has 15 amino acids. Germline assignment: CDR1 LNHNV and CDR2 YYDKDF (reference sequence). CDR3 nucleotides: TGTGCCACCAGCGGGCACGTCTCTGGGGCCAACGTCCTGACTTTC. As protein: CATSGHVSGANVLTF.

The chain joins TRBV6-1 to TRBJ2-7, with D hard to call. CDR3 length: 12 amino acids. Germline loops: CDR1 MNHNS, CDR2 SASEGT. The V and J ends lost 7 bases and 2 bases respectively, with 9 bases between them. Written as DNA, the CDR3 is TGTGCCAGCAACGACATCGCCTACGAGCAGTACTTC. Amino acids: CASNDIAYEQYF.

V usage is TRBV28 and J usage is TRBJ2-1; 8 positions agree with TRBD2. Trimming cost V 3 bases and J 5 bases; bases outside gene matches: 12. The germline V gene encodes CDR1 MDHEN and CDR2 SYDVKM. There are 17 residues in the CDR3. CDR3 DNA: TGTGCCAGCAGTTTTACGGCCCCGCGGGAGGTCCACAATGAGCAGTTCTTC. Encoded protein: CASSFTAPREVHNEQFF.

This clone appeared once. The chain employs TRBV2 and TRBJ1-5; weak D call: TRBD1 (5 bases). This CDR3 has 14 residues. CDR1 and CDR2 from the germline V gene are SNHLY and FYNNEI. The V and J ends lost 4 bases and 7 bases respectively, with 14 bases between them. The CDR3 region has the DNA TGTGCCAGCAGTGTTCCTGGGGGGTTCCAGCCCCAGCATTTT. Translating it yields CASSVPGGFQPQHF.

The chain carries TRBV9 and TRBJ2-2; no reliable D call. Trimming pared 3 bases from V and 3 bases from J, leaving 12 bases between. The CDR3 runs to 15 residues. The V gene's germline CDR1 is SGDLS and CDR2 YYNGEE. The CDR3 spells CASSAGLPYTGELFF. In DNA, the CDR3 is TGTGCCAGCAGCGCTGGGCTACCCTACACCGGGGAGCTGTTTTTT.

V gene TRBV19 combines with J gene TRBJ2-4; D is perhaps TRBD2 (7 bases). The CDR3 contains 14 residues. Germline V lookup: CDR1 LNHDA, CDR2 SQIVND (reference sequence). Trimming cost V 5 bases and J 1 base, with 9 bases left between them. CDR3 sequence reads: CASSSGGAKNIQYF. The CDR3 DNA reads as TGTGCCAGTAGTTCGGGGGGCGCCAAAAACATTCAGTACTTC.

The chain joins TRBV2 to TRBJ2-3, with 8 bases that match TRBD1. CDR3 length: 14 amino acids. Germline values: CDR1 SNHLY, CDR2 FYNNEI. The trim removed 5 bases at V and 4 bases at J, leaving 5 bases unmatched. CDR3 DNA: TGTGCCAGCAGTCGGGCAGGGGGCGCAGATACGCAGTATTTT. The encoded protein is CASSRAGGADTQYF.